This T cell receptor (beta chain) was identified in a study of CD8 T cells in ankylosing spondylitis. General study points: Apparently characteristic of ankylosing spondylitis blood was a TCR beta motif (about 8 highly homologous variants). Disease-linked clones were CD8+ and relatively rare in peripheral blood.

One entry per CDR3 protein, called by TCRdb with MiXCR from the 5' RACE reads. This table holds about 100,000 distinct CDR3 sequences, 24% found once. Many counts were recorded for this clonotype. The antigen is not known. This TCR was recovered from a male donor with ankylosing spondylitis. Sequencing was done on a sample of synovial fluid, either unsorted or a sorted T cell fraction (not recorded which).

The CDR3 loop reads CASGPGLDTEAFF. CDR3 DNA: TGCGCCAGCGGACCGGGTCTGGACACTGAAGCTTTCTTT. The chain carries TRBV5-1 and TRBJ1-1; D gene ambiguous. V lost 7 bases to trimming and J lost 3 bases, with 13 bases between them. Per germline, CDR1 SGHRS and CDR2 YFSETQ. The CDR3 runs 13 residues.